This note documents a single T cell receptor beta chain sequence. This clone has a handful of counts. This receptor's antigen is unknown. No base quality information exists; no much larger clone differs at one position. The data are from a study of shared clonotypes between healthy human individuals (dated by TCRdb to 2020 to 2022). With regard to the full study: A couple of women and a few men aged 18 to 49 years were included in the cohort. For each donor, three plates each were used for CD4 naive and CD4 memory, two plates were used for CD8 naive, and one plate was used for CD8 memory. To estimate repertoire size and how much clonotypes are shared between individuals, the study performed deep sequencing of blood TCR repertoires from roughly five healthy adults. Libraries were prepared and TCR repertoires were sequenced by different laboratories using diverse techniques, in order to increase sequencing depth and limit assay-specific biases. Each donor's leukapheresis produced roughly between about 0.8 and 10 billion PBMCs.

TCR CDR3 regions were amplified from genomic DNA by multiplex PCR using the deep immunoSEQ assay. Extracted genomic DNA from each cell subset was distributed evenly across all wells of several immunoSEQ 96-well plates, and each plate was treated as a replicate. For sorted subsets, each replicate PCR was loaded with about 200 ng genomic DNA, equivalent to 25,000 to 35,000 T cell genomes. Purified libraries were quantified with a Qubit 3.0 fluorometer, sized on a Bioanalyzer 2100, and re-quantified with the KAPA Library Quantification kit. Every immunoSEQ 96-well plate was sequenced on a separate single-read 150-cycle Illumina NextSeq 550 flow cell. The authors' analysis ran thus. Because the immunoSEQ output included only junctional sequences and no quality scores, the filtering could not be the same as the filtering used for full-length reads. To assign V/J genes and CDR3, sequences were annotated against IMGT germline references using PyIR, a Python wrapper for IgBLAST v1.9. Reads were filtered out if the reads had weak V/J assignments (E-value above 1e-6), no CDR3, stop codons, out-of-frame junctions, or ambiguous translated residues. A V3J clonotype was defined by an identical inferred V gene, J gene, and CDR3 amino acid sequence. The percentage overlap between two repertoires was calculated by dividing the number of shared unique clonotypes by the size of the smaller repertoire. Repertoire richness was assessed with RTK rarefaction, the Chao1 estimator, and Recon v2.1 estimates of unobserved clonotypes. OLGA was used to compute generation probabilities for all TCRbeta clonotypes that the gDNA method yielded from a few donors. The source is immuneACCESS, and TCRdb retained only in-frame sequences with V and J called. Part of the clones is not carried over; for the studies checked, unresolved V genes explain less than half of this, and the remainder is unexplained. V and J calls and clone size are as listed in that table; D and trimming were resolved from the DNA. The sample records 900,000 to 1,200,000 clones, approximately 80% of which are singletons. Jointly, the top ten make up 0.55% to 0.7% of the sample.

Overall results and qualifications from the work: Pairwise subsampling indicated that sequencing depth was expected to affect the degree of clonotype sharing among donors. Sampling was limited to blood, and TCR repertoires in tissue likely differ from TCR repertoires in blood. Estimated clonotype richness was generally larger for naive than for memory subsets. Because the study included only a small number of donors, the genetic and exposure-history diversity represented was limited. Across a few donors, approximately 4.6% of naive CD4, approximately 3.5% of naive CD8, around 2.5% of memory CD4, and around 0.4% of memory CD8 clonotypes were shared. Compared with non-shared clonotypes, clonotypes shared by all four sorted-subset donors had higher generation probabilities. Incomplete sequencing was indicated by rarefaction of sorted-subset datasets, despite the large sequencing depth.

Healthy HIV-negative adults with no recently reported acute infections or vaccinations were included as donors. Every donor was a Caucasian adult residing in Nashville, Tennessee, USA. CD4+ T cells were enriched by magnetic negative selection; naive cells were then positively selected on CD45RA, and the negative fraction formed the memory subset. After blood collection by leukapheresis, PBMCs were isolated using Ficoll-Histopaque density gradient centrifugation and then cryopreserved in the vapor phase of liquid nitrogen. Analytical flow cytometry was used to check the purity and quantity of each magnetically sorted T cell population. From each sorted fraction, genomic DNA was isolated and quantified by UV absorbance on a Nanodrop 2000c. Compared with germline, V lacks 5 bases and J lacks 2 bases; bases without a gene match: 4. CDR1 and CDR2, looked up from the germline V gene, are SNHLY and FYNNEI. There are 15 amino acids in the CDR3, from cysteine to phenylalanine inclusive. Left in the record is the CDR3 DNA by itself, 45 bases read in frame from the first base.

Specimen: memory CD4+ T cells from PBMCs. What this sample's cell subset or site label stands for: CD45RA-negative fraction. The chain couples TRBV2 to TRBJ2-7; 12 central bases correspond to TRBD2. This TCR was recovered from a man between 18 and 29 years old in good health. Some clones in this sample may be carry-over from other donors' samples. The encoded CDR3 is CASSRTSGNPYEQYF. The nucleotides are TGTGCCAGCAGTAGGACTAGCGGGAACCCCTACGAGCAGTACTTC.